The 6 T cell receptor beta chains given below trace back to one sample, sequenced in a study of cytomegalovirus exposure and HLA in healthy donors. In the PCR, 60 Vbeta and 13 Jbeta primers were used. The method was immunoSEQ multiplex PCR; TCRdb's version includes in-frame clones alone and lacks a portion of them. The profile shows about 160,000 clones, approximately 75% of them singletons. The sequenced sample consisted of PBMCs. Receptors originate from a young woman in good health and CMV-seronegative.

As DNA, the CDR3 is TGTGCCAGCAGCTTAACCCCAGCGGGACTTTCTCGAGAGACCCAGTACTTC. Protein: CASSLTPAGLSRETQYF. The chain combines TRBV7-3 with TRBJ2-5; 7 bases are shared with TRBD2. The CDR3 is 17 amino acids. From germline, CDR1 is SGHTA and CDR2 FQGTGA. The V gene end was trimmed by 0 bases and the J gene end by 4 bases; junction bases not matched to a gene: 11.

The sample holds one count of this clone. The chain links TRBV6-1 to TRBJ2-2; 7 positions agree with TRBD1. The CDR3 consists of 15 residues. Trimming at V came to 7 bases and at J to 0 bases, leaving 5 bases not matched to a gene. From germline, CDR1 is MNHNS and CDR2 SASEGT. The CDR3 region is CASTHGTANTGELFF. The DNA of the CDR3 is TGTGCCAGCACCCACGGGACAGCGAACACCGGGGAGCTGTTTTTT.

The chain employs TRBV10-2 and TRBJ2-5, with TRBD2 identical over 8 bases. CDR3 size: 15 residues. Germline V gives CDR1 WSHSY, CDR2 SAAADI. J was trimmed by 4 bases and V by 2 bases; bases with no gene match: 6. Here the CDR3 reads CASSEALAARETQYF. CDR3 coding DNA: TGCGCCAGCAGTGAGGCACTAGCGGCTCGAGAGACCCAGTACTTC.

V usage is TRBV4-2 and J usage is TRBJ2-5; D perhaps matches TRBD1 (6 bases). The J call is in doubt because the DNA end fits TRBJ2-7 better. This CDR3 is built from 15 residues. Germline assignment: CDR1 LGHNA and CDR2 YNFKEQ. The CDR3 protein is CASSQSPDSPYEQYF. Here the CDR3 DNA reads TGTGCCAGCAGCCAAAGTCCGGACAGCCCCTACGAGCAGTACTTC.

The genes are TRBV5-6 and TRBJ2-7; perhaps TRBD2 as D (5 bases). Trimming stripped 2 bases from V and 0 bases from J, with 21 bases between. CDR3 length: 18 amino acids. Germline assignment: CDR1 SGHDT and CDR2 YYEEEE. The CDR3 bases are TGTGCCAGCAGCTTTGGGCTAGCCCTCTTCACTAGCTCCTACGAGCAGTACTTC. This sequence encodes CASSFGLALFTSSYEQYF.

The chain combines TRBV19 with TRBJ2-3, with TRBD2 as a possible D gene (5 bases). This CDR3 has 13 amino acids. Trimming took 6 bases from V and 5 from J, leaving 12 bases between them. CDR1 and CDR2 (germline): LNHDA, SQIVND (reference sequence). As DNA, the CDR3 is TGTGCCAGTAGCCTACAGAGGGTAGATACGCAGTATTTT. Protein: CASSLQRVDTQYF.